This T cell receptor beta chain appears in the sequencing data of a study of T cells in Graves' hyperthyroidism and ophthalmopathy. This clonotype was recorded at least ten times. Germline V gene data show CDR1 as MGHRA and CDR2 as YSYEKL. Trimming took off 2 bases at V and 7 bases at J, with 23 bases between the two ends. The CDR3 contains 17 residues. RNA transcripts gave rise to amplified TCR beta CDR3 regions. When the TCR CDR3 underwent first-round RT-PCR, the HTBI primer set was used. TCRdb analysed the multiplex PCR reads with MiXCR anew, one entry per CDR3 protein. The sample comprises roughly 400,000 distinct CDR3 sequences, around a sixth of which are singletons, and about a quarter rests with the top ten.

The gene calls are TRBV4-1 and TRBJ1-1; TRBD1 is a possible D gene (6 bases). This clonotype was sampled from a young woman with Graves' hyperthyroidism that later progressed to Graves' ophthalmopathy. The sample consisted of blood. CDR3 in DNA: TGCGCCAGCAGCCAACCCACCGAGGGACAAGGCGGCGGTGAAGCTTTCTTT. Its protein product is CASSQPTEGQGGGEAFF.